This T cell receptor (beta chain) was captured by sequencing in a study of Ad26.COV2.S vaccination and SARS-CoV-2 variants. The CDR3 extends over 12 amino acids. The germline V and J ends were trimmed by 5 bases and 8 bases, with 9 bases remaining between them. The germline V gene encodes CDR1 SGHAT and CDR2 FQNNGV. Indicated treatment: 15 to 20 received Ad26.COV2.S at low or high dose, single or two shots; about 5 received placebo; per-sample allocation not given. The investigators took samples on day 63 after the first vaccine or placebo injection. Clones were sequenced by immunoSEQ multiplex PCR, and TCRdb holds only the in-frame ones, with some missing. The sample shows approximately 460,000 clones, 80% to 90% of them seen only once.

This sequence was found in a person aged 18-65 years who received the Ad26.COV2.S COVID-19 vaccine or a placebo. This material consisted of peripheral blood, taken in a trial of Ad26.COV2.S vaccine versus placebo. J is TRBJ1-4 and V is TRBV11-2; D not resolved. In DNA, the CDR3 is TGTGCCAGCAGCCAAAATCGGGAAAAACTGTTTTTT. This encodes CASSQNREKLFF.